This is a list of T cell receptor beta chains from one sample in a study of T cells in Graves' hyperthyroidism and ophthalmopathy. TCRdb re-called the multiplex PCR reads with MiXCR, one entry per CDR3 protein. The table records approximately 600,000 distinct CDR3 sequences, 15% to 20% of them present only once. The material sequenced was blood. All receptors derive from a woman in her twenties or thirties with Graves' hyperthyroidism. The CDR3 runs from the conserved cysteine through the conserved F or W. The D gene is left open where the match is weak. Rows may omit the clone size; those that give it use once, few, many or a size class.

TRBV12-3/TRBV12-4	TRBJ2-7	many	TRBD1	TGTGCCAGCAGAAAATCCGGGACAGGCGGGAACGAGCAGTACTTC	CASRKSGTGGNEQYF
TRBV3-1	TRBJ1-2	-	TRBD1	TGTGCCAGCAGCCAAGCCAGGGGGCGCGACCATGGCTACACCTTC	CASSQARGRDHGYTF
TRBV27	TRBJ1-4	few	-	TGTGCCAGCAGTAACATTAATGAAAAACTGTTTTTT	CASSNINEKLFF
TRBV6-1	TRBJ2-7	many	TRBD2	TGTGCCAGCAGACTTACTAGCGGGACCCCAGTCGAGCAGTACTTC	CASRLTSGTPVEQYF
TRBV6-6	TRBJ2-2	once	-	TGTGCCAGCAGTTATGTGGTTACCGGGGAGCTGCTTTTT	CASSYVVTGELLF
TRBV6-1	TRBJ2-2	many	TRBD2	TGTGCCAGCAGTCGACTAGCTCAGAACACCGGGGAGCTGTTTTTT	CASSRLAQNTGELFF
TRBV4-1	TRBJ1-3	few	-	TGCGCCAGCAGCGGAGGGAGAAACACCATATATTTT	CASSGGRNTIYF
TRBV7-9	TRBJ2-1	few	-	TGTGCCAGCAGCGATACCAAAGCCCCCTACAATGAGCAGTTCTTC	CASSDTKAPYNEQFF
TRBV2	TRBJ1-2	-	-	TGTGCCAGCAGTGACGGACCGATCTATGGCTACACCTTC	CASSDGPIYGYTF
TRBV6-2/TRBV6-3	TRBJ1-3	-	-	TGTGCCAGCAGTTACTCGAGACGGGCGTCGGGAAACACCATATATTTT	CASSYSRRASGNTIYF
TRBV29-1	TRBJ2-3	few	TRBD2	TGCAGCGTTGAAAGGCGAGGTCGCGGGAGGTCGCAGTATTTT	CSVERRGRGRSQYF
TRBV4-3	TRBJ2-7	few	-	TGCGCCAGCAGCCAAGACGGCGGGCCTTCCTACGAGCAGTACTTC	CASSQDGGPSYEQYF
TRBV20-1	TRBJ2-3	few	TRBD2	TGCAGTGTATACGGGGGGGTCGCGGAAGATACGCAGTATTTT	CSVYGGVAEDTQYF
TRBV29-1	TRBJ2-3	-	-	TGCAGCGTTCTAAAGGGTACGCAGTATTTT	CSVLKGTQYF
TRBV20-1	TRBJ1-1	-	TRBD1	TGCAGTGCTAGAGATATGAGACAGGGGGAAGCTTTCTTT	CSARDMRQGEAFF
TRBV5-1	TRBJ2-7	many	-	TGCGCCAGCAGCCCCGGGACACCTTACGAGCAGTACTTC	CASSPGTPYEQYF